A selection of T cell receptor beta chains follows, all from one sample in a study of cytomegalovirus exposure and HLA in healthy donors. The data were produced by immunoSEQ multiplex PCR, yet TCRdb's version contains in-frame clones alone and is incomplete. The profile covers roughly 150,000 clones, with roughly 83% appearing a single time and about 1.2% taken by the ten largest. The specimen was PBMCs. These receptors were taken from a boy between 2 and 10 years old in good health and CMV-seronegative. Each CDR3 is given with its conserved first and last residue. The D gene is left open where the match is weak. Some rows mark clone size as missing; the rest say once, few, many or name a class of expanded clone.

clone_size: few
v_call: TRBV5-1
j_call: TRBJ2-7
d_call: TRBD2
cdr3_nt: TGCGCCAGCAGCCGGGGGGGACTAGCGGGAGAAGTGTCCTACGAGCAGTACTTC
cdr3_aa: CASSRGGLAGEVSYEQYF

clone_size: NA
v_call: TRBV10-3
j_call: TRBJ2-7
d_call: NA
cdr3_nt: TGTGCCATCGCGGGGCGGGGCGGGAAATCCTACGAGCAGTACTTC
cdr3_aa: CAIAGRGGKSYEQYF

clone_size: NA
v_call: TRBV11-1
j_call: TRBJ2-1
d_call: TRBD2
cdr3_nt: TGTGCCAGCAGCCGACGGACTAGCGGGATCAATGAGCAGTTCTTC
cdr3_aa: CASSRRTSGINEQFF

clone_size: once
v_call: TRBV4-3
j_call: TRBJ2-1
d_call: TRBD2
cdr3_nt: TGCGCCAGCAGCCCAGGACTAGCAGGTTACAATGAGCAGTTCTTC
cdr3_aa: CASSPGLAGYNEQFF

clone_size: NA
v_call: TRBV28
j_call: TRBJ1-1
d_call: TRBD1
cdr3_nt: TGTGCCAGCAGTCCGAACAGGGGGTACGACACTGAAGCTTTCTTT
cdr3_aa: CASSPNRGYDTEAFF

clone_size: NA
v_call: TRBV27
j_call: TRBJ1-4
d_call: TRBD1
cdr3_nt: TGTGCCAGCAGTTTATCTAGGTTTTCAGGGGGGATTGGGGAAAAACTGTTTTTT
cdr3_aa: CASSLSRFSGGIGEKLFF

clone_size: NA
v_call: TRBV28
j_call: TRBJ1-3
d_call: TRBD1
cdr3_nt: TGTGCCAGCTATACAGGGGGGGGAAACACCATATATTTT
cdr3_aa: CASYTGGGNTIYF

clone_size: NA
v_call: TRBV29-1
j_call: TRBJ2-5
d_call: TRBD1
cdr3_nt: TGCAGCGTTGATCCGGGGGACAGGGGTCAAGAGACCCAGTACTTC
cdr3_aa: CSVDPGDRGQETQYF

clone_size: few
v_call: TRBV7-2
j_call: TRBJ1-2
d_call: NA
cdr3_nt: TGTGCCAGCAGCTTAGATGGACAGTTCAACTATGGCTACACCTTC
cdr3_aa: CASSLDGQFNYGYTF

clone_size: NA
v_call: TRBV5-1
j_call: TRBJ2-2
d_call: TRBD2
cdr3_nt: TGCGCCAGCAGCCAAAGCGGGGTCAACACCGGGGAGCTGTTTTTT
cdr3_aa: CASSQSGVNTGELFF

clone_size: NA
v_call: TRBV2
j_call: TRBJ1-6
d_call: TRBD1
cdr3_nt: TGTGCCAGCAGTGCGGGGCCAATTGGGACAGCCTATAATTCACCCCTCCACTTT
cdr3_aa: CASSAGPIGTAYNSPLHF

clone_size: few
v_call: TRBV9
j_call: TRBJ2-1
d_call: TRBD2
cdr3_nt: TGTGCCAGCAGCGTAGACGATGCGGGGGGGACCTACAATGAGCAGTTCTTC
cdr3_aa: CASSVDDAGGTYNEQFF

clone_size: NA
v_call: TRBV5-5
j_call: TRBJ2-1
d_call: NA
cdr3_nt: TGTGCCAGCAGCTTGGTATCCCGGAATGAGCAGTTCTTC
cdr3_aa: CASSLVSRNEQFF